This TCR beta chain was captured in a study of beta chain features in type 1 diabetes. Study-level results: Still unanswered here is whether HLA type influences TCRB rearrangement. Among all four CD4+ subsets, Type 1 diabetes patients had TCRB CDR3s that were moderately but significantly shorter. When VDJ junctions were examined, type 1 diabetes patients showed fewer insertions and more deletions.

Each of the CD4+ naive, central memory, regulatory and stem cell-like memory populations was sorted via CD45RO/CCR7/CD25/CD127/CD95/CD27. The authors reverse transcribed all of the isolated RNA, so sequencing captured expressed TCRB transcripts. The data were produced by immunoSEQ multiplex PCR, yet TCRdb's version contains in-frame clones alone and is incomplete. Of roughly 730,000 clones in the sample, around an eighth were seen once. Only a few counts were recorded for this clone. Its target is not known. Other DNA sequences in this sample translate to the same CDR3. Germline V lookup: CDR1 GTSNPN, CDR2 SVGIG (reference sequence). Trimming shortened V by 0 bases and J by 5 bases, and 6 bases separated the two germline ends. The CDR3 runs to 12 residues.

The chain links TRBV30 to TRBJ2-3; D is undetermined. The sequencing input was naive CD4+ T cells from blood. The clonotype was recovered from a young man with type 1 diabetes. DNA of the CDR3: TGTGCCTGGAGTGTACGTGGAGATACGCAGTATTTT. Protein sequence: CAWSVRGDTQYF.